These 6 T cell receptor beta chains were sequenced from one sample in a study of glioma-infiltrating T cells. TCR alpha and beta CDR3 regions were amplified from RNA using iRepertoire nested multiplex PCR. TCRdb used MiXCR to reprocess the multiplex PCR reads, holding one entry per CDR3 protein. This table has 400,000 or so distinct CDR3 sequences, roughly 41% appearing once. The source material was glioma tissue, nonneoplastic brain tissue, or PBMCs (not recorded which). The receptors originated from a human donor with low-grade glioma or glioblastoma, undergoing nonglioma brain surgery, or in good health (not recorded which).

V gene TRBV11-2 combines with J gene TRBJ2-3, with 8 bases fitting TRBD2. After removal of 1 base from V and 4 bases from J, the junction contained 13 bases not matched to a gene. From germline, CDR1 is SGHAT and CDR2 FQNNGV. The length of the CDR3 is 18 residues. CDR3 residues: CASSLVPGSGKDPDTQYF. The CDR3 region has the DNA TGTGCCAGCAGCTTAGTCCCAGGTAGCGGGAAGGACCCAGATACGCAGTATTTT.

This clonotype occurred many times. The genes are TRBV27 and TRBJ2-1, with D hard to call. Germline V lookup: CDR1 MNHEY, CDR2 SMNVEV (reference sequence). The CDR3 totals 16 residues. Trimming pared 6 bases from V and 2 bases from J, leaving 17 bases between. The CDR3 sequence: CASSSLGFSTYNEQFF. The DNA of the CDR3 is TGTGCCAGCAGCTCCCTGGGCTTTTCCACCTACAATGAGCAGTTCTTC.

J is TRBJ1-1 and V is TRBV4-2; D is unclear. Germline V gene data show CDR1 as LGHNA and CDR2 as YNFKEQ. The CDR3 totals 15 residues. The V end was cut by 0 bases, the J end by 4 bases, with 12 bases between. CDR3 nucleotide sequence: TGTGCCAGCAGCCAAGAAATGGGGATCAGCACTGAAGCTTTCTTT. Protein: CASSQEMGISTEAFF.

V and J are TRBV4-2 and TRBJ2-7; 8 nucleotides agree with TRBD2. The CDR3 is 16 residues long. Germline CDR1 is LGHNA and CDR2 is YNFKEQ. J lost 0 bases, V lost 6 bases, and 10 bases had no gene match. The DNA for the CDR3 is TGTGCCAGCAGATTTCTGGGAACTAGCGGCTCCTACGAGCAGTACTTC. Encoded protein: CASRFLGTSGSYEQYF.

As concerns this clonotype: A read error may account for a junction end that differs from germline. The chain has TRBV6-6 and TRBJ1-6; perhaps TRBD1 as D (5 bases). Germline V lookup: CDR1 MNHNY, CDR2 SVGAGI (reference sequence). The CDR3 consists of 16 residues. CDR3 loop: CAGSPAPGRANSPLHF. The CDR3, as DNA: TGTGCCGGCAGTCCAGCCCCGGGACGGGCCAATTCACCCCTCCACTTT.

Turning to this clonotype: A much larger clone is a single base away; this may be a read error. The chain employs TRBV27 and TRBJ1-1; D gene unclear. The CDR3 consists of 14 residues. CDR1 is MNHEY and CDR2 is SMNVEV in the germline V gene (reference sequence). Trimming took off 2 bases at V and 4 bases at J, with 11 bases between the two ends. CDR3 region: CASSLGAPCTEAFF. The CDR3 DNA sequence: TGTGCCAGCAGTTTAGGTGCCCCTTGCACTGAAGCTTTCTTT.